What follows is one T cell receptor (beta chain) and its context. Seattle patients were enrolled while actively infected and followed longitudinally. This CDR3 region has 15 residues. J lost 3 bases, V lost 4 bases, and 8 bases had no gene match. The germline gives CDR1 SGDLS, CDR2 YYNGEE. This entry comes from a study of blood T cell repertoires in COVID-19. Assay used: immunoSEQ multiplex PCR; TCRdb lists only in-frame clones, some missing. The sample lists 180,000 or so clones, around 85% seen once, with 15% to 20% in the top ten. The chain joins TRBV9 to TRBJ2-7; 9 bases agree with TRBD2. This TCR was sampled from a person aged 70 to 85 with COVID-19, enrolled during active disease. Sequencing input: peripheral blood. For the CDR3, the DNA is TGTGCCAGCAGCAGAGATAGCGGGAGATTCTACGAGCAGTACTTC. Its protein product is CASSRDSGRFYEQYF.